Given below is one TCR beta chain in context. Its antigen is not identified. This record belongs to a study of T cells expressing NK-cell markers. On the study more broadly: HCMV serostatus: most of the eight sequenced donors positive, one negative. General study results and limits: Specificity for HCMV among expanded NKG2C+ T cell clones was not established. Also leading the CD3+CD56-NKG2C+ fraction in a handful of donors were these clonotypes.

Making the TCR beta cDNA relied on 5'RACE template switching with UMIs. TCRdb derives one entry per CDR3 protein from the 5' RACE reads, leaving out DNA. Here the sample table reports 200,000 to 300,000 distinct CDR3 sequences. The material sequenced was blood T cells: a sorted CD56 or NKG2C T cell subset, CD4+ or CD8+ T cells, or bulk PBMC T cells (not recorded which). This TCR was sampled from a man between 18 and 35 years old in good health.

The CDR3 is CASSPTGTNIQYF. The chain recombines TRBV7-8 with TRBJ2-4; TCRdb outputs TRBD1, but without DNA this stays unchecked. The germline gives CDR1 SGHVS, CDR2 FQNEAQ. This CDR3 spans 13 amino acids.